The text below deals with one T cell receptor beta chain. Its antigen is unknown. Mismatch with germline at one junction end may stem from a read error. The record originates from a study of metastatic and nonmetastatic thyroid tumors. Study results and caveats: Benign nodules reportedly had significantly lower TCR beta diversity than malignant thyroid tumors in blood and tumor.

TCRdb re-analyzed the PCR reads through MiXCR. The table records fewer than 40,000 clones, 20% to 25% of them present only once. Treatment of any kind had been given to no patient before thyroid surgery. This CDR3 is built from 14 residues. Germline V lookup: CDR1 SGHKS, CDR2 YYEKEE (reference sequence). This TCR came from a male donor with papillary thyroid cancer or a benign thyroid nodule (not recorded which). Some clones in this sample may be carry-over from other donors' samples. Input material: tumor tissue. The chain combines TRBV5-5 with TRBJ2-2, with 7 bases matching TRBD2. CDR3 residues: CASSPLAVGGEPFF. The CDR3 DNA reads TGTGCCAGCAGCCCCTTAGCAGTTGGGGGGGAGCCGTTTTTT.